The clone carrying this TCR beta chain has only a few counts. TCRdb reanalysed the RT-PCR reads using MiXCR and keeps one entry per CDR3 protein. Of around 700,000 distinct CDR3 sequences listed, more than 13% were seen once; the top ten hold 3.6%. The CDR3 consists of 16 residues. V shed 0 bases, J shed 1 base, and the junction held 5 bases outside the gene matches. CDR1 and CDR2 from the germline V gene are MNHEY and SVGAGI. This TCR derives from a female donor in good health, serving as a healthy control. The gene calls are TRBV6-5 and TRBJ1-1, with 7 bases that match TRBD1. The sample comprised memory CD4+ T cells from blood. The CDR3 DNA reads as TGTGCCAGCAGTTACTCGACAGGGTCGGCGAACACTGAAGCTTTCTTT. This translates into CASSYSTGSANTEAFF.